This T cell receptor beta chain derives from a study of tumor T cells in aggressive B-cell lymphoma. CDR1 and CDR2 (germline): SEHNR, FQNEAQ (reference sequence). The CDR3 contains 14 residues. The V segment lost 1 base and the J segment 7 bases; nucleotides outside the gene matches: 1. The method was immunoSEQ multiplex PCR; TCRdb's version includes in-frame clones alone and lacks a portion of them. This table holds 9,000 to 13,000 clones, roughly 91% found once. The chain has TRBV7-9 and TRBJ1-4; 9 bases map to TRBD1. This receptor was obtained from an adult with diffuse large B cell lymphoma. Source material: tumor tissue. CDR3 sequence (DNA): TGTGCCAGCAGCTTAGACAGGGGGCGTGAAAAACTGTTTTTT. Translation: CASSLDRGREKLFF.